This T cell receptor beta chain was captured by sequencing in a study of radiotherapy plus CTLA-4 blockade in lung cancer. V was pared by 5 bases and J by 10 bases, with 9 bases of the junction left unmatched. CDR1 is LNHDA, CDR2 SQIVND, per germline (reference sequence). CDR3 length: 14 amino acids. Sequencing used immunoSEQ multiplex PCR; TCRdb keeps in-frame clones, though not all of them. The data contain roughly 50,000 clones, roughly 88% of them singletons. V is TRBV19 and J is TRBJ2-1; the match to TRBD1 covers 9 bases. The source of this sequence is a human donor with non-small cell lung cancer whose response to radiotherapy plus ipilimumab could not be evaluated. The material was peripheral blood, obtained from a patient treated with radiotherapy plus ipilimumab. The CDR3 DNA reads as TGTGCCAGTAGTCTTGGGACAGGGAGGTACGAGCAGTTCTTC. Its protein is CASSLGTGRYEQFF.